This T cell receptor (beta chain) was sequenced for a study of beta chain features in type 1 diabetes. Broader study findings: Type 1 diabetes patients showed a moderate but significant shortening of TCRB CDR3s in all four CD4+ subsets.

Comment on this clone: What it recognizes is unknown.

As every portion of the isolated RNA was reverse transcribed, the sequencing read expressed TCRB transcripts. TCRdb's table, derived via immunoSEQ multiplex PCR, lists solely in-frame clones and lacks some. Of 630,000 or so clones in the sample, around 15% were seen once. Germline lookup yields CDR1 SGHDN and CDR2 FVKESK. Losses at the gene ends were 1 base for V and 6 bases for J; bases not matched to a gene: 6. This CDR3 has 15 residues. The sample taken for sequencing was naive CD4+ T cells from blood. This chain connects TRBV14 to TRBJ2-3; 8 bases are shared with TRBD1. This clonotype was sampled from a young man with type 1 diabetes. The CDR3 DNA follows: TGTGCCAGCAGCCAAGCGGTCAGGGGGCTGGATACGCAGTATTTT. This gives the protein CASSQAVRGLDTQYF.